The rows below give T cell receptor beta chains drawn from one sample of a study of Ad26.COV2.S vaccination and SARS-CoV-2 variants. Only in-frame clones appear in the TCRdb table, and some are missing; sequencing was by immunoSEQ multiplex PCR. The table records 350,000 to 500,000 clones, 88% of them present only once. Sequencing was performed on peripheral blood, taken in a trial of Ad26.COV2.S vaccine versus placebo. These receptors were collected from a person aged 18-60 years who received the Ad26.COV2.S COVID-19 vaccine or a placebo. CDR3s include the opening cysteine and the closing phenylalanine or tryptophan. D genes are given only for firm matches. The size of a clone is reported for some rows only, either as once, few or many, or as a class for expanded clones.

len	abundance	d_gene	v_gene	j_gene	CDR3aa	CDR3nt
15	.	.	TRBV7-2	TRBJ2-5	CASTAFEQRQETQYF	TGTGCCAGCACCGCCTTTGAGCAGCGGCAAGAGACCCAGTACTTC
13	.	.	TRBV27	TRBJ1-2	CASRDTAVGGYTF	TGTGCCAGCAGGGACACGGCCGTGGGGGGCTACACCTTC
13	.	.	TRBV2	TRBJ2-5	CASGRDSAETQYF	TGTGCCAGCGGACGGGACTCCGCGGAGACCCAGTACTTC
14	.	.	TRBV7-3	TRBJ2-2	CASSLGHGAGELFF	TGTGCCAGCAGCCTGGGCCATGGGGCCGGGGAGCTGTTTTTT
15	.	.	TRBV4-2	TRBJ2-3	CASSQGGQPADTQYF	TGTGCCAGCAGCCAAGGGGGGCAGCCGGCAGATACGCAGTATTTT
14	.	TRBD1	TRBV6-2/TRBV6-3	TRBJ2-7	CASSTGTGIYEQYF	TGTGCCAGCAGCACCGGGACAGGGATCTACGAGCAGTACTTC
17	once	.	TRBV4-2	TRBJ1-2	CASSRGQFDLANYGYTF	TGTGCCAGCAGCCGGGGGCAATTCGACCTTGCTAACTATGGCTACACCTTC
15	once	TRBD1	TRBV18	TRBJ1-4	CASSTSGTGREKLFF	TGTGCCAGCTCAACGTCCGGGACAGGGCGTGAAAAACTGTTTTTT
12	.	.	TRBV12-3/TRBV12-4	TRBJ2-3	CASSQYTDTQYF	TGTGCCAGCAGTCAATACACAGATACGCAGTATTTT
14	.	.	TRBV7-8	TRBJ2-1	CASSLVGGQGEQFF	TGTGCCAGCAGCTTAGTTGGGGGCCAAGGTGAGCAGTTCTTC
12	.	TRBD1	TRBV6-5	TRBJ2-7	CASRRTGYEQYF	TGTGCCAGCAGGAGGACAGGGTACGAGCAGTACTTC
14	.	.	TRBV7-3	TRBJ2-1	CASSLGAGKNEQFF	TGTGCCAGCAGCCTCGGGGCGGGGAAAAATGAGCAGTTCTTC
16	.	TRBD2	TRBV18	TRBJ2-7	CASSPPGAGDYYEQYF	TGTGCCAGCTCCCCTCCGGGAGCGGGGGATTACTACGAGCAGTACTTC
16	.	.	TRBV5-4	TRBJ1-1	CASSRGEGGYWTEAFF	TGTGCCAGCAGCCGCGGGGAGGGGGGTTATTGGACTGAAGCTTTCTTT
13	.	.	TRBV7-2	TRBJ2-3	CASSVRGPDTQYF	TGTGCCAGCAGCGTCAGGGGCCCAGATACGCAGTATTTT
13	.	.	TRBV28	TRBJ1-1	CASSTGMNTEAFF	TGTGCCAGCAGTACAGGGATGAACACTGAAGCTTTCTTT
13	.	.	TRBV21-1	TRBJ1-5	CASSKKGGQPQHF	TGTGCCAGCAGCAAAAAGGGGGGCCAGCCCCAGCATTTT
13	.	.	TRBV28	TRBJ2-2	CASSLMGTGELFF	TGTGCCAGCAGTTTGATGGGGACCGGGGAGCTGTTTTTT
12	.	.	TRBV4-1	TRBJ1-2	CASSQGGFGYTF	TGCGCCAGCAGCCAAGGCGGGTTTGGCTACACCTTC
15	.	TRBD1	TRBV6-5	TRBJ1-4	CASSYRGQPNEKLFF	TGTGCCAGCAGTTACCGGGGACAGCCGAATGAAAAACTGTTTTTT
15	.	TRBD1	TRBV4-1	TRBJ2-3	CASSQHRGEVDTQYF	TGCGCCAGCAGCCAACACAGGGGCGAGGTAGATACGCAGTATTTT
15	.	TRBD2	TRBV27	TRBJ2-7	CASSLDYGTSETRYF	TGTGCCAGCAGTTTGGACTATGGGACTAGCGAAACGCGGTACTTC
19	.	.	TRBV30	TRBJ2-1	CAWRDQAPGTRKTYNEQFF	TGTGCCTGGAGGGACCAAGCACCCGGGACAAGAAAGACCTACAATGAGCAGTTCTTC
16	.	.	TRBV7-2	TRBJ1-6	CASSRRLAGPNSPLHF	TGTGCCAGCAGCAGAAGGTTGGCAGGCCCTAATTCACCCCTCCACTTT
14	.	.	TRBV10-3	TRBJ1-2	CAISESSANYGYTF	TGTGCCATCAGTGAGTCCTCGGCTAACTATGGCTACACCTTC
14	.	.	TRBV15	TRBJ2-7	CATSRAGTYYEQYF	TGTGCCACCAGCAGAGCCGGGACATACTACGAGCAGTACTTC
12	.	.	TRBV3-1/TRBV3-2	TRBJ2-7	CASSQDMLEQYF	TGTGCCAGCAGCCAAGATATGCTCGAGCAGTACTTC
15	.	TRBD1	TRBV9	TRBJ1-2	CASSAKTGGNYGYTF	TGTGCCAGCAGCGCCAAGACAGGGGGAAATTATGGCTACACCTTC
15	.	.	TRBV4-3	TRBJ1-4	CASSQRQAYNEKLFF	TGCGCCAGCAGCCAGAGACAGGCCTATAATGAAAAACTGTTTTTT
16	.	.	TRBV20-1	TRBJ1-2	CSASPRGLPPNYGYTF	TGCAGTGCTAGTCCCAGGGGCCTACCTCCTAACTATGGCTACACCTTC
12	.	.	TRBV7-6	TRBJ2-1	CASSGPTREQFF	TGTGCCAGCTCGGGGCCGACTCGAGAGCAGTTCTTC
15	.	.	TRBV15	TRBJ2-1	CATSTRAEPYNEQFF	TGTGCCACTAGCACCAGAGCCGAACCTTACAATGAGCAGTTCTTC
17	.	.	TRBV7-2	TRBJ2-7	CASSSPLTIPPTYEQYF	TGTGCCAGCAGCTCGCCCTTGACAATTCCCCCCACCTACGAGCAGTACTTC
15	.	.	TRBV6-2/TRBV6-3	TRBJ1-2	CASSYQRQRNYGYTF	TGTGCCAGCAGTTATCAGAGGCAGAGAAACTATGGCTACACCTTC
10	.	.	TRBV9	TRBJ1-4	CASSVGTPIF	TGTGCCAGCAGCGTAGGTACACCTATTTTT
15	.	TRBD1	TRBV5-1	TRBJ1-1	CASSPGGQDYTEAFF	TGCGCCAGCAGCCCTGGGGGACAGGACTACACTGAAGCTTTCTTT
13	.	TRBD1	TRBV18	TRBJ2-1	CASSPGQDNEQFF	TGTGCCAGCTCACCCGGACAGGACAATGAGCAGTTCTTC
17	.	TRBD1	TRBV6-2/TRBV6-3	TRBJ2-7	CASSLGSGGQGFYEQYF	TGTGCCAGCAGTCTAGGGAGCGGAGGACAGGGGTTCTACGAGCAGTACTTC
14	.	TRBD2	TRBV7-9	TRBJ2-3	CASSPRTSSDTQYF	TGTGCCAGCAGCCCTCGGACTAGCTCGGATACGCAGTATTTT
12	.	.	TRBV3-1/TRBV3-2	TRBJ2-7	CASSQDSDEQYF	TGTGCCAGCAGCCAAGACAGCGACGAGCAGTACTTC
15	.	.	TRBV3-1/TRBV3-2	TRBJ1-3	CASSRGWGSGNTIYF	TGTGCCAGCAGCCGTGGTTGGGGGTCTGGAAACACCATATATTTT
15	.	TRBD1	TRBV7-9	TRBJ1-5	CASSLRQGLSQPQHF	TGTGCCAGCAGCCTCCGACAGGGATTGAGTCAGCCCCAGCATTTT
15	.	TRBD1	TRBV25-1	TRBJ1-6	CATSTGAPYNSPLHF	TGTGCCACCTCGACAGGGGCCCCTTATAATTCACCCCTCCACTTT
16	.	.	TRBV20-1	TRBJ2-3	CSASTPGGPSTDTQYF	TGCAGTGCTAGTACCCCCGGGGGGCCTAGCACAGATACGCAGTATTTT
16	.	.	TRBV10-3	TRBJ1-6	CAISEFSVSYNSPLHF	TGTGCCATCAGTGAGTTCAGCGTCTCCTATAATTCACCCCTCCACTTT
16	.	TRBD2	TRBV3-1/TRBV3-2	TRBJ2-3	CASSKREGLATDTQYF	TGTGCCAGCAGCAAAAGGGAGGGGCTGGCCACAGATACGCAGTATTTT
14	.	TRBD1	TRBV7-9	TRBJ2-7	CASSLGQGVWEQYF	TGTGCCAGCAGCTTAGGACAGGGGGTGTGGGAGCAGTACTTC
15	.	TRBD1	TRBV19	TRBJ2-5	CASRGNRGLRETQYF	TGTGCCAGTAGGGGGAACAGGGGGCTCCGAGAGACCCAGTACTTC
15	.	.	TRBV9	TRBJ2-1	CASSTGSPTYNEQFF	TGTGCCAGCAGCACGGGCAGCCCAACTTACAATGAGCAGTTCTTC
13	.	.	TRBV15	TRBJ1-2	CATSGGANYGYTF	TGTGCCACCAGCGGAGGGGCGAACTATGGCTACACCTTC
17	.	TRBD1	TRBV14	TRBJ1-6	CASSQDPFGQGNSPLHF	TGTGCCAGCAGCCAAGATCCATTCGGACAGGGGAATTCACCCCTCCACTTT
15	.	.	TRBV4-3	TRBJ2-7	CASSQDLAVAYEQYF	TGCGCCAGCAGCCAAGATCTGGCGGTGGCCTACGAGCAGTACTTC
13	.	.	TRBV4-3	TRBJ2-1	CASSQDRGSEQFF	TGCGCCAGCAGCCAAGATCGGGGGTCTGAGCAGTTCTTC